The T cell receptor (beta chain) described here comes from a study of T cell clonality in common variable immunodeficiency. Study-wide findings and caveats: In common variable immunodeficiency, TCR beta chains reportedly carried fewer deletions and N-nucleotide insertions.

Profiling relied on immunoSEQ multiplex PCR, and the TCRdb table lists in-frame clones only, not all of them. The repertoire consists of approximately 50,000 clones, none detected only once. This clone has at least ten counts. Its antigen is unidentified. This receptor was taken from a person aged 18 to 70 in good health. Sequenced sample: peripheral blood mononuclear cells.

The CDR3 region is CASSLDPGQQAFF. CDR3 bases read: TGTGCCAGCAGCTTGGATCCGGGACAGCAA. The rearrangement joins TRBV7-9 to TRBJ1-1; 7 nucleotides align to TRBD1. Sequencing ends 3 residues short of the CDR3 end; the germline J gene provides the rest. This CDR3 region has 13 residues. Germline-derived CDR1 and CDR2 are SEHNR and FQNEAQ (reference sequence).